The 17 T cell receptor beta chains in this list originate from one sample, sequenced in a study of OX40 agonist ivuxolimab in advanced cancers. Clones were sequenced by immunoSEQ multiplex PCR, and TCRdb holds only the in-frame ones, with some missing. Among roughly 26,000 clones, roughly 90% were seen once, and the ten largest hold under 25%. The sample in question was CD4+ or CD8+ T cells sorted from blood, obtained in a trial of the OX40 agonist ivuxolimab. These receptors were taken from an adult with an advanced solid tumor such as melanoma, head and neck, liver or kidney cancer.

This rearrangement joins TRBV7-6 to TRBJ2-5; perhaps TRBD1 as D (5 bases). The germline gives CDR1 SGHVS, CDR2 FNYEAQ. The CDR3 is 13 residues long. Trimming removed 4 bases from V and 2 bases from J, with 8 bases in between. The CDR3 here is CASSSGMQETQYF. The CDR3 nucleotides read TGTGCCAGCAGCTCAGGGATGCAAGAGACCCAGTACTTC. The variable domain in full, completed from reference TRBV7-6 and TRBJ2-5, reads GAGVSQSPRYKVTKRGQDVALRCDPISGHVSLYWYRQALGQGPEFLTYFNYEAQQDKSGLPNDRFSAERPEGSISTLTIQRTEQRDSAMYRCASSSGMQETQYFGPGTRLLVL.

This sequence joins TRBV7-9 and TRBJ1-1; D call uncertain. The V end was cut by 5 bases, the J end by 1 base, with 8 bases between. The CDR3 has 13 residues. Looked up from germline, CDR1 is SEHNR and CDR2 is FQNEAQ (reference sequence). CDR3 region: CASSRLANTEAFF. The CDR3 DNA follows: TGTGCCAGCAGCAGACTGGCGAACACTGAAGCTTTCTTT.

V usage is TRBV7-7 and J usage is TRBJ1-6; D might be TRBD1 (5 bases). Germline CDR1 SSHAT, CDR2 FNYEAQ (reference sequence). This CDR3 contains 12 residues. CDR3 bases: TGTGCTAATTGGGGGTCTCGTTCACCCCTCCACTTT. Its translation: CANWGSRSPLHF.

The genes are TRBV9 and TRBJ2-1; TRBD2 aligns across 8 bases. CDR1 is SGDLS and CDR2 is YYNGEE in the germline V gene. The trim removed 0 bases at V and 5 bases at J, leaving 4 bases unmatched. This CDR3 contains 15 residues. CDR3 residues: CASSVDGSGNNEQFF. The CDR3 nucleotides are TGTGCCAGCAGCGTAGACGGTAGCGGGAACAATGAGCAGTTCTTC.

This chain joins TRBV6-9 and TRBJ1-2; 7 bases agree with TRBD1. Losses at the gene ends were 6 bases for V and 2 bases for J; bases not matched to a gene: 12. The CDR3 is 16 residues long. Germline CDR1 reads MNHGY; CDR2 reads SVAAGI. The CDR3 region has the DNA TGTGCCAGCAGCCCCCTGACAGGGAACTTGAACTATGGCTACACCTTC. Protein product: CASSPLTGNLNYGYTF.

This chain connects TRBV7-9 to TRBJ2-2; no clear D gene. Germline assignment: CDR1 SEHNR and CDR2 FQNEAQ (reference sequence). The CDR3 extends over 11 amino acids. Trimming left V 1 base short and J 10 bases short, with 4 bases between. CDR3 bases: TGTGCCAGCAGCTTAGTTATGGAGCTGTTTTTT. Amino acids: CASSLVMELFF.

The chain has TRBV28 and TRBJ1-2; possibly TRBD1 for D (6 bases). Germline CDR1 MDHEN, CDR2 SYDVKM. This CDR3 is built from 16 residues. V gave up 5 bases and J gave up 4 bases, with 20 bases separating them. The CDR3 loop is CASSRPEGGVSYGYTF. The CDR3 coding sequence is TGTGCCAGCAGTCGCCCCGAAGGGGGGGTGAGCTATGGCTACACCTTC.

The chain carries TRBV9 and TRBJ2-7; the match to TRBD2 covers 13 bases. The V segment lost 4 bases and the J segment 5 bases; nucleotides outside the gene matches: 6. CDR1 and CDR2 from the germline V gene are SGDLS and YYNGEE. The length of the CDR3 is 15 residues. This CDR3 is CASSIGTSGNDEQYF. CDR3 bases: TGTGCCAGCAGCATCGGGACTAGCGGGAACGACGAGCAGTACTTC.

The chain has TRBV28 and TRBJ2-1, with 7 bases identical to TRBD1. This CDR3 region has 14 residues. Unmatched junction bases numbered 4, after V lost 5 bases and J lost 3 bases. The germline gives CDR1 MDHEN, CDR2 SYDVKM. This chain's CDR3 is CASSDRAVYNEQFF. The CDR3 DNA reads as TGTGCCAGCAGTGACAGGGCGGTCTACAATGAGCAGTTCTTC.

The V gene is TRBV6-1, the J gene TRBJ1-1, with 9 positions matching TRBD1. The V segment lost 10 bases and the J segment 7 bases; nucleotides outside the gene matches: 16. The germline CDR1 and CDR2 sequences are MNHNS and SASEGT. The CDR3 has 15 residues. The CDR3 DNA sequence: TGTGCCATTTTTTCTTTACCGGGACAGGGATTTGAAGCTTTCTTT. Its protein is CAIFSLPGQGFEAFF.

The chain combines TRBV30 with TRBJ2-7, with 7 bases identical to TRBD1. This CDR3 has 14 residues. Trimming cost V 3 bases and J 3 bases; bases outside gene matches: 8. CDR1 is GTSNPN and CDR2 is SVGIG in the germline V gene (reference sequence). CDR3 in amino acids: CAWRNRDSYYEQYF. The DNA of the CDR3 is TGTGCCTGGAGGAACAGGGACAGTTACTACGAGCAGTACTTC.

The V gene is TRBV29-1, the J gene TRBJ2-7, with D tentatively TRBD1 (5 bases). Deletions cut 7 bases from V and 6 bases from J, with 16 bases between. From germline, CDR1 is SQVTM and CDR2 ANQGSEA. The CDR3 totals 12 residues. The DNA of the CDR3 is TGCAGCGCCTCGCAAGGGGTACTCGAGCAGTACTTC. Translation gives CSASQGVLEQYF.

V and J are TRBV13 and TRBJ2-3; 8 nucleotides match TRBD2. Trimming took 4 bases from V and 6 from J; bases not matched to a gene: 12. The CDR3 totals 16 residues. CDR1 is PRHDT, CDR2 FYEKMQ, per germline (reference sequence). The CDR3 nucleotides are TGTGCCAGCAGCTGGGGGCCAGCGGGGGTAACGGATACGCAGTATTTT. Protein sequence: CASSWGPAGVTDTQYF.

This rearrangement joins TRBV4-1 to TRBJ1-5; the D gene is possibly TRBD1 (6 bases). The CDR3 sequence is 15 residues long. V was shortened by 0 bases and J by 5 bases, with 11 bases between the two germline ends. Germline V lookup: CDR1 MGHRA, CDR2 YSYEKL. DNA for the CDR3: TGCGCCAGCAGCCAAGACTCGGGGGCGTATCAGCCCCAGCATTTT. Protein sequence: CASSQDSGAYQPQHF.

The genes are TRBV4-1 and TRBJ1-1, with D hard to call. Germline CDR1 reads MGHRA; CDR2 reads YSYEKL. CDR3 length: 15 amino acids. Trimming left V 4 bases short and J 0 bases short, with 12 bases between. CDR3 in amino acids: CASSPRWQLNTEAFF. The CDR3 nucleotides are TGCGCCAGCAGCCCCCGCTGGCAGTTGAACACTGAAGCTTTCTTT.

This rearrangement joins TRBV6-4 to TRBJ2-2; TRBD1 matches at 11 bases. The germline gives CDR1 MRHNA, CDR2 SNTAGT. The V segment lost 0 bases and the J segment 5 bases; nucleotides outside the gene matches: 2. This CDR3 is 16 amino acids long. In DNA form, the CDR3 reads TGTGCCAGCAGTGACTCGGGACAGGGGGAGACCGGGGAGCTGTTTTTT. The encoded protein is CASSDSGQGETGELFF.

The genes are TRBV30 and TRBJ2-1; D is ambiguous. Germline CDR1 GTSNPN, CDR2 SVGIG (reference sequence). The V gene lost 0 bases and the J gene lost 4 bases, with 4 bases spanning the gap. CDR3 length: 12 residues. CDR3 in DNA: TGTGCCTGGAGTGTAATGTACAATGAGCAGTTCTTC. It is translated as CAWSVMYNEQFF. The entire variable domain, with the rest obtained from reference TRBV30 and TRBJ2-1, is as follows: SQTIHQWPATLVQPVGSPLSLECTVEGTSNPNLYWYRQAAGRGLQLLFYSVGIGQISSEVPQNLSASRPQDRQFILSSKKLLLSDSGFYLCAWSVMYNEQFFGPGTRLTVL.